The entry below describes one TCR beta chain. Its antigen specificity is not known. Within one base of it there is no much larger clone, and no base qualities were kept. This specimen belongs to a study of blood T cell repertoires in COVID-19 (TCRdb year 2020). Turning to the overall study: The collaborator samples originated in the United States, Italy and Spain and spanned the acute and convalescent phases of COVID-19. The prospective study material was composed of cDNA or gDNA derived from T cells, B-cell-depleted T cells, or PBMCs. Samples were obtained from the ongoing ImmuneRACE study (first 160 participants) and from 950 to 1,500 subjects provided by 6 global collaborators. Nearly every sample came with metadata listing a de-identified subject ID, COVID-19 status, age in years and sex. Where HLA class I and class II types were available, the types were taken from metadata supplied by the sample provider, not from assay-based typing. Deeply sampled blood TCRbeta repertoires from subjects exposed to, actively infected with, or recovered from COVID-19 were included in the dataset. A freely available public database, intended as a resource for researchers studying the immune response to SARS-CoV-2, is where the repertoires were released.

TCRbeta CDR3 regions were amplified from genomic DNA by means of the immunoSEQ Assay, a bias-controlled multiplex PCR. The original methods were these. Nucleated cell counts per sample were estimated from amplification of reference gene primers within the assay. To quantify the absolute abundance of each unique TCRbeta CDR3 rearrangement, sequence reads were collapsed and filtered. For each sample, productive Simpson clonality was calculated as the square root of Simpson's diversity index across productive rearrangements. Drawn from immuneACCESS, this table holds only the in-frame rearrangements with V and J called that TCRdb kept. Clones are partly lost; checked studies trace under half to an unresolved V gene and leave the rest unexplained. V, J and clone size are taken as reported in that table, and D and trimming were inferred from the DNA itself. The sample records hundreds of thousands of clones, around nine tenths of which are singletons. The leading ten clones occupy roughly 3.3% of the sample.

The investigation overall reported the following: The amount of clinical and demographic metadata varied by source and participant and was provided uncurated.

A second Seattle source provided samples from volunteer blood donors who had recovered from COVID-19. The collaborating institutions used their own protocols to collect whole blood in K2EDTA tubes. For TCRbeta analysis, collaborators shipped samples in one of three forms: frozen whole blood, isolated PBMCs, or DNA extracted from either of those sample types. The CDR3, cysteine through phenylalanine, is 16 amino acids long. Kept here is only the CDR3 DNA, which spans 48 bases and is read in frame from base 1. The germline V and J ends show losses of 3 bases and 2 bases respectively, and no gene match explains 8 bases of the junction. For CDR1 and CDR2, the germline V gene lists SGHNT and YENEEA.

Sequencing was done on a sample of peripheral blood. Rearrangement joined TRBV11-3 to TRBJ2-3; 7 nucleotides in the junction match TRBD1. The TCR originated in a woman aged 18-29 years who had recovered from COVID-19. The CDR3: CASSFRQGFSTDTQYF. The sequenced DNA is TGTGCCAGCAGCTTTCGACAGGGCTTTTCCACAGATACGCAGTATTTT.